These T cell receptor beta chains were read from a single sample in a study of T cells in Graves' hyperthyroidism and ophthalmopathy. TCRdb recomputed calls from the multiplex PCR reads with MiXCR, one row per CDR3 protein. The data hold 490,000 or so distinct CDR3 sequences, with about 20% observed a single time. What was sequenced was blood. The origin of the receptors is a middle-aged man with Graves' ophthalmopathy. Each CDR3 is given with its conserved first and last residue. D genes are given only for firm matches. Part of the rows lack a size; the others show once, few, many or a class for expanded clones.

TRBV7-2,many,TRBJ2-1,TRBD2,TGTGCCAGCAGCTTAGCGGTTACGACTAGCGGGAGGAATGAGCAGTTCTTC,CASSLAVTTSGRNEQFF
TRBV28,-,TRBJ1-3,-,TGTGCCAGCAGCCCCCGGACAGCCTCTGGAAACACCATATATTTT,CASSPRTASGNTIYF
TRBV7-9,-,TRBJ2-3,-,TGTGCCAGCAATATAGGGTATTTT,CASNIGYF
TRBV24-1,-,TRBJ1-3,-,TGTGCCACCAGTGATTTGGCGGGGGTCACCATATATTTT,CATSDLAGVTIYF
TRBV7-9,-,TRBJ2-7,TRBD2,TGTGCCAGCACCGTTACTAGCGGGGCCTACGAGCAGTACTTC,CASTVTSGAYEQYF
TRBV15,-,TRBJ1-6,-,TGTGCCACCAGCAGAGATAGAGGGGGGTCACCCCTCCACTTT,CATSRDRGGSPLHF
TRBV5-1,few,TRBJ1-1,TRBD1,TGCGCCAGCAGCTACGACAGGGGGAGGGGCACTGAAGCTTTCTTT,CASSYDRGRGTEAFF
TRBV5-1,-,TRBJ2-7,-,TGCGCCAGCAGCCAGACCCCAGGGGATAGGACCTACGAGCAGTACTTC,CASSQTPGDRTYEQYF
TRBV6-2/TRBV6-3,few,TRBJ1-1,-,TGTGCCAGCAGTTACCCTACACAGAACACTGAAGCTTTCTTT,CASSYPTQNTEAFF
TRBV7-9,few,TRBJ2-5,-,TGTGCCAGCAGCTTAGCGGCTAGCCCGGGGACCCAGTACTTC,CASSLAASPGTQYF
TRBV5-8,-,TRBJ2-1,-,TGTGCCAGCAGCTTGGGTGGCCTCAGTGGTGAGCAGTTCTTC,CASSLGGLSGEQFF
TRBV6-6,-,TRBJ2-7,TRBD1,TGTGCCAGCAGTTACCCTGGACAGGGAGAAGAGCAGTACTTC,CASSYPGQGEEQYF
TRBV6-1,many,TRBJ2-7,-,TGTGCCAGCAGAAGTTCGGGGCAGATCGCCTACGAGCAGTACTTC,CASRSSGQIAYEQYF
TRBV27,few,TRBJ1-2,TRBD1,TGTGCCAGCAGTTTAAGGCAGGGGGTGCGGGGCTACACCTTC,CASSLRQGVRGYTF
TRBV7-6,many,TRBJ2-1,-,TGTGCCAGCAGCTTAGCGCACCGGGGGCGAAATGAGCAGTTCTTC,CASSLAHRGRNEQFF
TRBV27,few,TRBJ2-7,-,TGTGCCAGCAGAACGGGTTTCTACGAGCAGTACTTC,CASRTGFYEQYF
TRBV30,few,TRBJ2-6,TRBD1,TGTGCCTGGACCACAGGACAGGCAAGCTCTGGGGCCAACGTCCTGACTTTC,CAWTTGQASSGANVLTF
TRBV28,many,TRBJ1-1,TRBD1,TGTGCCAGCATACCGGGACAGGGTGTCGGGAACACTGAAGCTTTCTTT,CASIPGQGVGNTEAFF
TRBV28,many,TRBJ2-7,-,TGTGCCAGCAGTTTTGCGGCCCTGTTGTCCCACGAGCAGTACTTC,CASSFAALLSHEQYF
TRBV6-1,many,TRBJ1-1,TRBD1,TGTGCCAGCAGTGAAGGCAGGGGGAGGGTCGGCCCTGAAGCTTTCTTT,CASSEGRGRVGPEAFF
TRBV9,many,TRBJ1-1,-,TGTGCCAGCAGCGTAGCTACCGGCACTGAAGCTTTCTTT,CASSVATGTEAFF
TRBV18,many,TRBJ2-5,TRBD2,TGTGCCAGCTCACCGGATAGCGGGGTTGAGACCCAGTACTTC,CASSPDSGVETQYF
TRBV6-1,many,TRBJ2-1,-,TGTGCCAGCAGTGAAGCGGCCTTAGCGGCAAGCTACAATGAGCAGTTCTTC,CASSEAALAASYNEQFF
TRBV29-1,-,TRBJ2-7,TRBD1,TGCAGCGTTGTGCGGACAGGAGCTTCCTACGAGCAGTACTTC,CSVVRTGASYEQYF
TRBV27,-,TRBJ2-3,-,TGTGCCAGCAGTTGGGCAGGGGTTCAGGATACGCAGTATTTT,CASSWAGVQDTQYF
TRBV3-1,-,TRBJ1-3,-,TGTGCCAGCACCCAAGGGGACTGGCCTGGAAACACCATATATTTT,CASTQGDWPGNTIYF
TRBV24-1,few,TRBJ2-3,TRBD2,TGTGCCACCGGTGGTAAGACTAGCGGGAAAGGCGCAGATACGCAGTATTTT,CATGGKTSGKGADTQYF
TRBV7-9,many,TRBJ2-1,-,TGTGCCAGCAGCCCACCCGGCAACTCCTACAATGAGCAGTTCTTC,CASSPPGNSYNEQFF
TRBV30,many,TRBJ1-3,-,TGTGCCTGGAGCAATGGAAACACCATATATTTT,CAWSNGNTIYF
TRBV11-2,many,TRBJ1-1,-,TGTGCCAGCAGCCCCCTGAGGGATTATGAAGCTTTCTTT,CASSPLRDYEAFF
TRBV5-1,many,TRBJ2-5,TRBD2,TGCGCCAGCAGCTCCGCGGCGGGGGGGCCTGGGGAGACCCAGTACTTC,CASSSAAGGPGETQYF
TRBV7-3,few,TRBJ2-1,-,TGTGCCAGCAGCTTAATAGCGGAAAATGAGCAGTTCTTC,CASSLIAENEQFF
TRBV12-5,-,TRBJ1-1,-,TGTGCTAGTGGACAGACAACGAACACTGAAGCTTTCTTT,CASGQTTNTEAFF
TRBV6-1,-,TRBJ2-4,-,TGTGCCAGCAGACGGAGGACACCGCGTAAAAACATTCAGTACTTC,CASRRRTPRKNIQYF
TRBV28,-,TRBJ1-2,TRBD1,TGTGCCAGCAGTGGCTCCGGGACAGCGTCAGGAGGCTACACCTTC,CASSGSGTASGGYTF
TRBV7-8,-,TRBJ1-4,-,TGTGCCAGCAGACAACTGGGGTATCAGTGGGCTAATGAAAAACTGTTTTTT,CASRQLGYQWANEKLFF
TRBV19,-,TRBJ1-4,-,TGTGCCAGTAGTATGACAGCATTTGCAACTAATGAAAAACTGTTTTTT,CASSMTAFATNEKLFF
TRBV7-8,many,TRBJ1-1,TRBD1,TGTGCCAGCAGGTTACAGGGGGCGAGGACTGAAGCTTTCTTT,CASRLQGARTEAFF
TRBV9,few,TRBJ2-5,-,TGTGCCAGCAGCCCCTTGGGCGGGGACTTTCAAGAGACCCAGTACTTC,CASSPLGGDFQETQYF
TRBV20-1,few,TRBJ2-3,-,TGCAGTGCCCGGTGGGCAGATACGCAGTATTTT,CSARWADTQYF
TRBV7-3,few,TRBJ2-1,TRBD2,TGTGCCAGCAGAATAATAGGGCGACTAGCGGGGGGGAGCGTTGAGCAGTTCTTC,CASRIIGRLAGGSVEQFF
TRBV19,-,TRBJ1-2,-,TGTGCCAGTAGTAAAGTGTCGGGAACCTATGGCTACACCTTC,CASSKVSGTYGYTF
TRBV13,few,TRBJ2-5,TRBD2,TGTGCCAGCAGCGGAGGACTAGCGGGTCAAGAGACCCAGTACTTC,CASSGGLAGQETQYF
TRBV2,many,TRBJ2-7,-,TGTGCCACTGTTTCGGAGCGGACTTACGAGCAGTACTTC,CATVSERTYEQYF
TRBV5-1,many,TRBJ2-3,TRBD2,TGCGCCAGCAGCTTGCAGCGGGGCACTAGCACAGATACGCAGTATTTT,CASSLQRGTSTDTQYF
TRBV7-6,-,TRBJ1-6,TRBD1,TGTGCCAGCAGCTTAGCGACAGGGGGAAGTTCACCCCTCCACTTT,CASSLATGGSSPLHF